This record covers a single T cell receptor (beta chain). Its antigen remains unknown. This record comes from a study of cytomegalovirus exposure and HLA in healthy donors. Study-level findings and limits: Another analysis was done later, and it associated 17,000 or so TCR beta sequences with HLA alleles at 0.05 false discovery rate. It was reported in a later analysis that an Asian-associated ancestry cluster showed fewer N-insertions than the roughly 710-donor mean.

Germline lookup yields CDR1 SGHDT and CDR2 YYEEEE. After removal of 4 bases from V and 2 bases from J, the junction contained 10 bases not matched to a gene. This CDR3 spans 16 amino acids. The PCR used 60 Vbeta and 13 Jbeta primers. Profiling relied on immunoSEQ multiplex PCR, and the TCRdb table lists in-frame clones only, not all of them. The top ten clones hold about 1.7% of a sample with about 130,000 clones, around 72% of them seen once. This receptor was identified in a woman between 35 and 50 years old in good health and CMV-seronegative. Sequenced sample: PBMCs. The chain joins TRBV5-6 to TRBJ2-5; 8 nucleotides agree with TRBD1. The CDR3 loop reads CASSPGQGGWQETQYF. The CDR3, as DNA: TGTGCCAGCAGCCCCGGACAGGGTGGGTGGCAAGAGACCCAGTACTTC.